A single sample gave rise to the 17 T cell receptor beta chains below, sequenced in a study of shared clonotypes between healthy human individuals (dated by TCRdb to about 2020). Library preparation employed the immunoSEQ multiplex PCR assay. TCRdb re-hosts the immuneACCESS table, in-frame sequences only. Its copies lack some clones; in the studies checked, an unresolved V gene accounts for under half of them, and the cause for the rest is not known. Across this sample there are fewer than 550,000 clones, with roughly 79% seen only once. The ten most abundant clones make up around 12% of the sample. Sequenced sample: PBMCs. Receptor source: a woman between 40 and 55 years old in good health. Some clones in this sample may be carry-over from other donors' samples.

This rearrangement joins TRBV7-2 to TRBJ2-3; 16 positions match TRBD2. The CDR3 is made up of 18 amino acids. The germline CDR1 and CDR2 sequences are SGHTA and FQGNSA. J gave up 1 base and V 5 bases, and 6 bases lay outside the gene matches. The CDR3 DNA reads as TGTGCCAGCAGCCCCCCGGGACTAGCGGGAGGGCGCACAGATACGCAGTATTTT. This encodes CASSPPGLAGGRTDTQYF. The full variable domain, in which reference TRBV7-2 and TRBJ2-3 provide the parts outside the CDR3, is GAGVSQSPSNKVTEKGKDVELRCDPISGHTALYWYRQSLGQGLEFLIYFQGNSAPDKSGLPSDRFSAERTGGSVSTLTIQRTQQEDSAVYLCASSPPGLAGGRTDTQYFGPGTRLTVL.

J is TRBJ1-2 and V is TRBV7-2, with a possible D match to TRBD1 (5 bases). The CDR3 covers 17 residues. V was clipped by 1 base and J by 8 bases, with 23 bases between them. Germline V gene sequence: CDR1 SGHTA, CDR2 FQGNSA. In DNA, the CDR3 is TGTGCCAGCAGCTTAGATCTTGTGGAAGGTTTTGGGGGAGGCTACACCTTC. Protein sequence: CASSLDLVEGFGGGYTF.

This clone was found once. V and J are TRBV11-2 and TRBJ1-1; no clear D. Germline lookup yields CDR1 SGHAT and CDR2 FQNNGV. The CDR3 has 14 amino acids. Trimming shortened V by 0 bases and J by 4 bases, and 9 bases separated the two germline ends. The CDR3 DNA follows: TGTGCCAGCAGCTTAGAAGGTCGGTTCACTGAAGCTTTCTTT. It specifies CASSLEGRFTEAFF. Full variable domain (rest looked up from reference TRBV11-2 and TRBJ1-1): EAGVAQSPRYKIIEKRQSVAFWCNPISGHATLYWYQQILGQGPKLLIQFQNNGVVDDSQLPKDRFSAERLKGVDSTLKIQPAKLEDSAVYLCASSLEGRFTEAFFGQGTRLTVV.

This clone has at least ten counts. The rearrangement uses TRBV30 and TRBJ2-5; D is ambiguous. The CDR3 consists of 13 residues. Germline-derived CDR1 and CDR2 are GTSNPN and SVGIG (reference sequence). Trimming stripped 1 base from V and 1 base from J, with 7 bases between. The DNA for the CDR3 is TGTGCCTGGAGTGGAGCTAGCCAAGAGACCCAGTACTTC. Protein: CAWSGASQETQYF.

This clone was seen repeatedly, ten times or more. V usage is TRBV7-3 and J usage is TRBJ2-1; tentative D call: TRBD2 (6 bases). Germline-derived CDR1 and CDR2 are SGHTA and FQGTGA. V was clipped by 1 base and J by 10 bases, with 8 bases between them. CDR3 length equals 12 residues. The CDR3 here is CASSLRGGEQFF. In DNA, the CDR3 is TGTGCCAGCAGCTTAAGAGGAGGGGAGCAGTTCTTC.

There are a few counts of this clone. The CDR3: CASSQRGNTGELFF. DNA of the CDR3: TGTGCCAGCAGCCAACGGGGGAACACCGGGGAGCTGTTTTTT. The chain carries TRBV7-3 and TRBJ2-2, with a tentative D call TRBD2 (5 bases). V was pared by 5 bases and J by 1 base, with 8 bases between. This CDR3 is 14 amino acids long. Germline V gene data show CDR1 as SGHTA and CDR2 as FQGTGA.

The rearrangement joins TRBV7-8 to TRBJ2-5; D is perhaps TRBD2 (5 bases). The V gene's germline CDR1 is SGHVS and CDR2 FQNEAQ. V gave up 5 bases and J gave up 4 bases, with 14 bases separating them. This CDR3 comprises 14 residues. The CDR3 DNA reads TGTGCCAGCAGCCTACTAGGGCCTCGAGAGACCCAGTACTTC. This sequence encodes CASSLLGPRETQYF.

The V gene is TRBV19, the J gene TRBJ2-5, with 7 positions matching TRBD2. Per germline, CDR1 LNHDA and CDR2 SQIVND (reference sequence). The junction had 4 bases not matched to a gene; V was cut back by 0 bases and J by 6 bases. CDR3 length: 14 amino acids. CDR3 sequence (DNA): TGTGCCAGTAGTATAGATCGGGGGGACCAGACCCAGTACTTC. It yields the protein CASSIDRGDQTQYF.

The chain employs TRBV7-9 and TRBJ2-7; 11 bases agree with TRBD1. The germline gives CDR1 SEHNR, CDR2 FQNEAQ (reference sequence). This CDR3 has 17 amino acids. Germline trimming cut 1 base from V and 2 bases from J; bases unmatched to any gene: 7. CDR3 coding DNA: TGTGCCAGCAGCTTAGGGGCTCCGGGACAGGGGGCCTACGAGCAGTACTTC. It translates to CASSLGAPGQGAYEQYF.

The chain joins TRBV10-3 to TRBJ1-1; no definite D call. Germline assignment: CDR1 ENHRY and CDR2 SYGVKD. Trimming pared 6 bases from V and 6 bases from J, leaving 14 bases between. The CDR3 runs to 13 residues. As DNA, the CDR3 is TGTGCCATCAGGGGAAGCCGTGGCTCTGAAGCTTTCTTT. Amino acid sequence: CAIRGSRGSEAFF.

The chain has TRBV7-2 and TRBJ2-2, with D perhaps matching TRBD2 (5 bases). From germline, CDR1 is SGHTA and CDR2 FQGNSA. There are 15 residues in the CDR3. V lost 1 base, J lost 3 bases, and 9 bases lay in between. The CDR3 loop reads CASSLEGVYTGELFF. In DNA, the CDR3 is TGTGCCAGCAGCTTAGAGGGAGTATACACCGGGGAGCTGTTTTTT.

The rearrangement uses TRBV6-1 and TRBJ2-4, with a weak D call TRBD2 (7 bases). Trimming shortened V by 2 bases and J by 1 base, and 12 bases separated the two germline ends. The germline CDR1 and CDR2 sequences are MNHNS and SASEGT. The CDR3 covers 16 residues. The CDR3 region is CASSEYGGPAKNIQYF. The CDR3 bases are TGTGCCAGCAGTGAATACGGGGGGCCGGCCAAAAACATTCAGTACTTC.

The gene calls are TRBV4-1 and TRBJ1-1; 7 positions agree with TRBD1. J gave up 10 bases and V 0 bases, and 11 bases lay outside the gene matches. Germline loops: CDR1 MGHRA, CDR2 YSYEKL. The CDR3 has 15 amino acids. The CDR3 nucleotides are TGCGCCAGCAGCCAAGATATAGGTCAGGGGGTGGGAGCTTTCTTT. Translated: CASSQDIGQGVGAFF.

The chain joins TRBV9 to TRBJ1-1; a possible D gene is TRBD1 (5 bases). The CDR3 runs to 14 residues. Looked up from germline, CDR1 is SGDLS and CDR2 is YYNGEE. V gave up 0 bases and J gave up 4 bases, with 10 bases separating them. CDR3 in DNA: TGTGCCAGCAGCGTAGTTGCAGGGTGCACTGAAGCTTTCTTT. It specifies CASSVVAGCTEAFF.

The CDR3 DNA sequence: TGTGCCAGCAGCTTGGCACAGGGGGGGGAGGGGGAAGAGACCCAGTACTTC. This codes for CASSLAQGGEGEETQYF. This rearrangement joins TRBV5-6 to TRBJ2-5, with TRBD1 as a possible D gene (8 bases). This CDR3 region has 17 residues. Germline V gives CDR1 SGHDT, CDR2 YYEEEE. Trimming stripped 0 bases from V and 3 bases from J, with 18 bases between.

The chain carries TRBV5-5 and TRBJ2-5, with TRBD1 matching 7 bases. CDR3 length: 14 amino acids. From germline, CDR1 is SGHKS and CDR2 YYEKEE (reference sequence). The V and J ends lost 2 bases and 1 base, in that order; junction bases with no gene match: 2. CDR3 region: CASSFRDSQETQYF. In DNA form, the CDR3 reads TGTGCCAGCAGCTTCCGGGACAGCCAAGAGACCCAGTACTTC.

The rearrangement uses TRBV4-2 and TRBJ2-7, with 8 bases lining up with TRBD2. The germline CDR1 and CDR2 sequences are LGHNA and YNFKEQ. After removal of 0 bases from V and 3 bases from J, the junction contained 10 bases not matched to a gene. CDR3 length equals 17 residues. CDR3 protein: CASSQDLLSGSVYEQYF. CDR3 coding DNA: TGTGCCAGCAGCCAAGATCTTTTGAGCGGGAGTGTCTACGAGCAGTACTTC.